The clone carrying this TCR beta chain has ten or more counts. As yet, its antigen is unknown. Researchers isolated at least 6 million PBMCs per sample. RNA extraction gave at least 5 micrograms of total RNA per sample. This sample stems from a study of blood T cells in healthy people across ages. A sample-barcoded 5' primer and a J-beta primer mix were used in a second PCR of about 6 to 12 cycles. TCRdb called the 5' RACE reads again in MiXCR, with one record for every CDR3 protein. This table has about 680,000 distinct CDR3 sequences, about 52% appearing once. Trimming removed 4 bases from V and 9 bases from J; junction bases left unmatched: 9. Looked up from germline, CDR1 is ENHRY and CDR2 is SYGVKD. This CDR3 contains 15 residues. General study results and limits: Aged donors had fewer naive CD4+ cells and lower diversity than long-lived donors.

The chain employs TRBV10-3 and TRBJ2-1, with 10 bases that match TRBD2. Sequencing used blood. The TCR comes from a woman between 55 and 75 years old in good health. CDR3 amino acids: CAISARLAGEGEQFF. The CDR3 coding sequence is TGTGCCATCAGTGCTAGGCTAGCGGGAGAAGGTGAGCAGTTCTTC.